This T cell receptor (beta chain) is drawn from a study of synovial regulatory T cells in juvenile arthritis. Study-wide results and caveats: iaTreg cells shared more CDR3 sequences with synovial Tregs than other blood Tregs did.

Sequencing used immunoSEQ multiplex PCR; TCRdb keeps in-frame clones, though not all of them. Its table records 9,000 to 10,000 clones. Note on this clone: As yet, its antigen is unknown.

This CDR3 is 15 amino acids long. No DNA is listed. Germline V gene lookup returns CDR1 MNHEY and CDR2 SMNVEV (reference sequence). The genes are TRBV27 and TRBJ2-1; TCRdb gives TRBD2 as the D gene, but with no DNA this cannot be confirmed. Sample: Treg cells from blood. Subset here: remaining (HLA-DR-negative) circulating blood Treg cells. This clonotype was sampled from a donor between 2 and 29 years old with juvenile idiopathic arthritis. CDR3 residues: CASNEVLGSYNEQFF.